Each of the 19 T cell receptor beta chains below was sequenced from the same sample in a study of CD8+ T cells in alopecia areata (dated by TCRdb to the late 2010s). Library preparation was by the immunoSEQ multiplex PCR assay. To provide template for TCR sequencing, every sample had RNA extracted and reverse transcribed into cDNA. This immuneACCESS table, as held by TCRdb, lists in-frame sequences with V and J called but not all clones. Of the missing ones, under half trace to an unresolved V gene in checked studies; the others have no known cause. This sample is represented by roughly 250,000 clones; 60% of them were singletons. About 0.9% of the sample belongs to the ten largest clones. What this sample's treatment or condition label stands for: oral pan-JAK inhibitor, 5-10 mg twice daily. The sample was CD4+ T cells sorted from blood, taken at roughly week 52, from a patient treated with tofacitinib. All receptors come from a human donor with alopecia areata.

This clone was picked up a small number of times. This chain uses TRBV29-1 with TRBJ2-1, with 7 bases lining up with TRBD2. The germline V gene has CDR1 SQVTM and CDR2 ANQGSEA. The CDR3 is 10 residues long. Trimming removed 8 bases from V and 10 bases from J; junction bases left unmatched: 5. The CDR3 bases are TGCAGCTCGGGGAGGGGCGAGCAGTTCTTC. This codes for CSSGRGEQFF.

This clone has a handful of counts. The gene calls are TRBV2 and TRBJ1-4; D unresolved. Germline V gene sequence: CDR1 SNHLY, CDR2 FYNNEI. The V gene lost 3 bases and the J gene lost 14 bases, with 10 bases spanning the gap. This CDR3 spans 11 amino acids. CDR3 in DNA: TGTGCCAGCAGTGATCTGAGAAGGCTGTTTTTT. It translates to CASSDLRRLFF.

The chain is built from TRBV6-5 and TRBJ1-5; D is undetermined. Germline CDR1 MNHEY, CDR2 SVGAGI. Between the trimmed V and J ends, which lost 7 bases and 1 base, there was a span of 5 bases. This CDR3 has 12 amino acids. The CDR3 loop is CASTRSNQPQHF. In DNA, the CDR3 is TGTGCCAGCACCAGGAGCAATCAGCCCCAGCATTTT.

The V call is TRBV29-1, the J call TRBJ1-6; D unresolved. Germline loops: CDR1 SQVTM, CDR2 ANQGSEA. This CDR3 comprises 14 residues. V was clipped by 6 bases and J by 5 bases, with 14 bases between them. The CDR3 is CSVSTSGDNSPLHF. The CDR3 coding sequence is TGCAGCGTCTCGACAAGCGGGGATAATTCACCCCTCCACTTT.

The V gene is TRBV29-1, the J gene TRBJ2-4; D is unclear. CDR3 length equals 11 residues. V was shortened by 6 bases and J by 6 bases, with 9 bases between the two germline ends. Germline-derived CDR1 and CDR2 are SQVTM and ANQGSEA. Written as DNA, the CDR3 is TGCAGCGTCGTGCATGGAAACATTCAGTACTTC. As protein: CSVVHGNIQYF.

This sequence joins TRBV30 and TRBJ1-2, with a possible D match to TRBD1 (5 bases). Germline lookup yields CDR1 GTSNPN and CDR2 SVGIG (reference sequence). Trimming took 8 bases from V and 4 from J, leaving 14 bases between them. CDR3 size: 12 residues. CDR3 sequence (DNA): TGTGCCCAAACGCGGGGGGGCTATGGCTACACCTTC. This encodes CAQTRGGYGYTF. Full variable domain (outside the CDR3, taken from reference TRBV30 and TRBJ1-2): SQTIHQWPATLVQPVGSPLSLECTVEGTSNPNLYWYRQAAGRGLQLLFYSVGIGQISSEVPQNLSASRPQDRQFILSSKKLLLSDSGFYLCAQTRGGYGYTFGSGTRLTVV.

This chain connects TRBV30 to TRBJ1-1, with no clear D. Germline V gives CDR1 GTSNPN, CDR2 SVGIG (reference sequence). Trimming cost V 0 bases and J 8 bases, with 13 bases left between them. The CDR3 covers 13 residues. The CDR3 DNA reads as TGTGCCTGGAGTGTTCGAAAAACTGCAGAAGCTTTCTTT. This encodes CAWSVRKTAEAFF.

The chain is built from TRBV29-1 and TRBJ2-3; D is uncertain. This CDR3 region has 10 residues. V was cut by 5 bases and J by 2 bases, with 2 bases left in between. Germline CDR1 and CDR2: SQVTM and ANQGSEA. The CDR3 reads CSVLTDTQYF. CDR3 DNA sequence: TGCAGCGTTCTCACAGATACGCAGTATTTT.

The chain combines TRBV30 with TRBJ1-2; D unresolved. V was shortened by 0 bases and J by 2 bases, with 10 bases between the two germline ends. The CDR3 has 14 amino acids. Germline CDR1 reads GTSNPN; CDR2 reads SVGIG (reference sequence). Here the CDR3 reads CAWSVVSQNYGYTF. The DNA for the CDR3 is TGTGCCTGGAGTGTAGTCAGCCAGAACTATGGCTACACCTTC.

V gene TRBV7-6 combines with J gene TRBJ1-1; D gene unclear. This CDR3 spans 13 amino acids. Trimming pared 2 bases from V and 3 bases from J, leaving 7 bases between. CDR1 and CDR2 (germline): SGHVS, FNYEAQ. The CDR3, as DNA: TGTGCCAGCAGCTTATCCGGATACACTGAAGCTTTCTTT. Protein product: CASSLSGYTEAFF.

This chain links TRBV30 with TRBJ1-4; TRBD1 is a possible D gene (5 bases). The CDR3 has 13 residues. Deletions cut 2 bases from V and 6 bases from J, with 10 bases between. Germline V lookup: CDR1 GTSNPN, CDR2 SVGIG (reference sequence). CDR3 sequence reads: CAWSTRQYEKLFF. CDR3 DNA: TGTGCCTGGAGTACAAGACAGTATGAAAAACTGTTTTTT.

This clone occurred a few times. V and J are TRBV29-1 and TRBJ2-7; unclear D gene. V was cut by 4 bases and J by 0 bases, with 10 bases left in between. The CDR3 contains 13 residues. Germline CDR1 and CDR2: SQVTM and ANQGSEA. The DNA of the CDR3 is TGCAGCGTTGTAAACTATTACTCCTACGAGCAGTACTTC. Translating gives CSVVNYYSYEQYF.

Comments on this clone: Other DNA sequences in this sample translate to the same CDR3. The chain is built from TRBV30 and TRBJ1-5; D remains unclear. Between the trimmed V and J ends, which lost 0 bases and 6 bases, there was a span of 9 bases. The germline V gene encodes CDR1 GTSNPN and CDR2 SVGIG (reference sequence). CDR3 length: 13 residues. CDR3 sequence (DNA): TGTGCCTGGAGTGTACTAGGCGGTCAGCCCCAGCATTTT. It encodes CAWSVLGGQPQHF.

This clone was seen just once. This CDR3 reads CAWTKGTGTYEQYF. CDR3 sequence (DNA): TGTGCCTGGACTAAGGGGACAGGAACGTACGAGCAGTACTTC. This sequence joins TRBV30 and TRBJ2-7; TRBD1 aligns across 8 bases. From germline, CDR1 is GTSNPN and CDR2 SVGIG (reference sequence). This CDR3 has 14 residues. V lost 4 bases to trimming and J lost 4 bases; unmatched junction nucleotides: 9. The variable domain in full, with the rest retrieved from reference TRBV30 and TRBJ2-7, is SQTIHQWPATLVQPVGSPLSLECTVEGTSNPNLYWYRQAAGRGLQLLFYSVGIGQISSEVPQNLSASRPQDRQFILSSKKLLLSDSGFYLCAWTKGTGTYEQYFGPGTRLTVT.

The J gene is TRBJ2-3, the V gene TRBV9; 9 positions match TRBD1. The CDR3 has 16 residues. V was clipped by 2 bases and J by 3 bases; unmatched bases: 7. Per germline, CDR1 SGDLS and CDR2 YYNGEE. The CDR3 loop reads CASSVLGTGRTDTQYF. CDR3 nucleotides: TGTGCCAGCAGCGTGTTGGGGACAGGGAGAACAGATACGCAGTATTTT.

The V gene is TRBV7-9, the J gene TRBJ1-1, with D perhaps TRBD1 (6 bases). Trimming left V 5 bases short and J 0 bases short, with 13 bases between. Germline CDR1 reads SEHNR; CDR2 reads FQNEAQ (reference sequence). The CDR3 is made up of 15 amino acids. The CDR3 sequence: CASSGQGQMNTEAFF. The DNA for the CDR3 is TGTGCCAGCAGCGGCCAAGGACAGATGAACACTGAAGCTTTCTTT.

The chain combines TRBV29-1 with TRBJ1-5, with unresolved D. Trimming shortened V by 4 bases and J by 4 bases, and 8 bases separated the two germline ends. The CDR3 contains 12 residues. Looked up from germline, CDR1 is SQVTM and CDR2 is ANQGSEA. Written as DNA, the CDR3 is TGCAGCGTTGCCCTAAGGAATCAGCCCCAGCATTTT. Its translation: CSVALRNQPQHF.

This chain connects TRBV29-1 to TRBJ2-1; 11 bases map to TRBD2. V shed 3 bases and J 7 bases; nucleotides not matched to a gene: 8. Germline V lookup: CDR1 SQVTM, CDR2 ANQGSEA. The CDR3 spans 15 residues. In DNA, the CDR3 is TGCAGCGTTGAGCGTACGGGACTAGCGGTGAATGAGCAGTTCTTC. This codes for CSVERTGLAVNEQFF.

This rearrangement joins TRBV7-3 to TRBJ2-3, with a weak D call TRBD2 (7 bases). V lost 4 bases to trimming and J lost 2 bases, with 25 bases between them. Germline CDR1 reads SGHTA; CDR2 reads FQGTGA. The CDR3 spans 19 residues. CDR3 sequence reads: CASSSSRRGGAFFTDTQYF. The CDR3 DNA follows: TGTGCCAGCAGCTCCTCCCGCCGAGGGGGGGCCTTTTTCACAGATACGCAGTATTTT.